This TCR beta chain came from a study of blood T cell repertoires in COVID-19 (dated by TCRdb to about 2020). For the study in its entirety: Samples covering the acute and convalescent phases of COVID-19 were provided by collaborators in the United States, Italy and Spain. The prospective study material was composed of cDNA or gDNA derived from T cells, B-cell-depleted T cells, or PBMCs. The sample metadata nearly always contained a de-identified subject ID, COVID-19 status, age in years and sex. The dataset comprised deeply sampled blood TCRbeta repertoires from subjects exposed to, actively infected with, or recovered from COVID-19. Samples came from the ongoing ImmuneRACE study (first 160 participants) plus 1,254 subjects from 6 global collaborators. Where available, HLA class I and class II types were taken from metadata supplied by the sample provider and were not determined by assay-based typing. A freely available public database, intended as a resource for researchers studying the immune response to SARS-CoV-2, is where the repertoires were released. What the study reported, not specific to this receptor: How much clinical and demographic metadata was included differed by source and by participant, and the metadata was provided uncurated.

As encoded in the germline V gene, CDR1 is MDHEN while CDR2 is SYDVKM. V is reduced by 5 bases and J by 11 bases, leaving a spacing of 16 bases between them. Its CDR3 holds 13 amino acids, cysteine through phenylalanine. CDR3 DNA only is kept here, 39 bases in frame from base 1. The immunoSEQ Assay, a bias-controlled multiplex PCR, was used to amplify TCRbeta CDR3 regions from genomic DNA. The authors processed their data as follows. The number of nucleated cells in each sample was estimated by amplification of reference gene primers within the assay. Sequence reads were collapsed and filtered to measure the absolute abundance of every unique TCRbeta CDR3 rearrangement. For each sample, productive Simpson clonality was calculated by taking the square root of Simpson's diversity index across productive rearrangements. TCRdb obtained this table from immuneACCESS and retained in-frame rearrangements with V and J assigned. These tables miss some clones; where compared with another copy, unresolved V genes account for less than half of the shortfall, and the remainder is unexplained. The V and J calls and clone size were taken over from that table, and D and trimming were inferred from the DNA. In this sample the table shows 200,000 to 250,000 clones, roughly nine tenths of which occur a single time. The top ten constitute less than 7.5% of the sample.

A second Seattle source provided samples from volunteer blood donors who had recovered from COVID-19. Collaborating institutions collected whole blood in K2EDTA tubes following their own protocols. For TCRbeta analysis, collaborator samples were shipped as frozen whole blood, as isolated PBMCs, or as DNA extracted from either sample type. The count of this clone is one. Its specific antigen is unknown. No much larger clone exists at a distance of one base, and base qualities are not known. This TCR was sampled from a man aged 60 to 69 who had recovered from COVID-19. The receptor chain draws on TRBV28 and TRBJ1-5; no confident D gene assignment can be made. Sequences were obtained from peripheral blood. Here the CDR3 is given as CASSPLATGAQHF. The bases read TGTGCCAGCAGTCCCCTAGCGACCGGGGCCCAGCATTTT.